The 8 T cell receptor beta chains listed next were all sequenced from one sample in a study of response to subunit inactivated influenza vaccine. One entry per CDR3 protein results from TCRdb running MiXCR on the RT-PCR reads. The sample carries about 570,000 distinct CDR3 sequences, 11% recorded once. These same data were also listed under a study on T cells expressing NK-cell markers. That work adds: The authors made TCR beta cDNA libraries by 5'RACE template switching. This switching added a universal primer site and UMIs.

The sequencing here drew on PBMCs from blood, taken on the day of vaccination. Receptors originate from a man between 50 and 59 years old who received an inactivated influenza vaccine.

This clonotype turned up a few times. CDR3 sequence reads: CASSVQYTGELFF. The CDR3 DNA reads TGTGCCAGCAGTGTCCAGTACACCGGGGAGCTGTTTTTT. The V gene is TRBV12-3 or TRBV12-4, the J gene TRBJ2-2, with D unclear. The CDR3 loop spans 13 amino acids. V was trimmed by 5 bases and J by 3 bases, leaving 7 bases between them.

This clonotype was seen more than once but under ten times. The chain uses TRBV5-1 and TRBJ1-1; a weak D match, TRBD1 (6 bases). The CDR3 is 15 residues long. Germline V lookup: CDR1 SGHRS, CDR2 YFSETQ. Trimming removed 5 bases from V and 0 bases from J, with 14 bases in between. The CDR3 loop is CASREGTIMNTEAFF. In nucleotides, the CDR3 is TGCGCCAGCAGGGAAGGGACAATTATGAACACTGAAGCTTTCTTT.

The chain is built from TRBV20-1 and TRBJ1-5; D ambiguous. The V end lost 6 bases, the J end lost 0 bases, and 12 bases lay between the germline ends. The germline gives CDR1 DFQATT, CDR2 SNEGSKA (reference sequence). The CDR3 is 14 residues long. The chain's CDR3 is CSALPSTSNQPQHF. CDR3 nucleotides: TGCAGTGCCCTCCCATCCACTAGCAATCAGCCCCAGCATTTT.

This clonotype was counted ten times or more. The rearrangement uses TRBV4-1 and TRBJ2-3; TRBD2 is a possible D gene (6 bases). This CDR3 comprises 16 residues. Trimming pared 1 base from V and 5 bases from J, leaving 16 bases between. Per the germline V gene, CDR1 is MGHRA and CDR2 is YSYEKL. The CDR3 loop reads CASSQAVTRGLDTQYF. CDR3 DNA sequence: TGCGCCAGCAGCCAAGCGGTGACTAGGGGATTAGATACGCAGTATTTT.

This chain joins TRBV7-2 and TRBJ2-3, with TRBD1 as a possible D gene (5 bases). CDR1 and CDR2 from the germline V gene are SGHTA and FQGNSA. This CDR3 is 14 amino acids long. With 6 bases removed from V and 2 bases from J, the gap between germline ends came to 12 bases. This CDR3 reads CASSRAGATDTQYF. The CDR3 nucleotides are TGTGCCAGCAGTCGGGCTGGGGCCACAGATACGCAGTATTTT. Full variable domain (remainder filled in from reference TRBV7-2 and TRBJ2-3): GAGVSQSPSNKVTEKGKDVELRCDPISGHTALYWYRQSLGQGLEFLIYFQGNSAPDKSGLPSDRFSAERTGGSVSTLTIQRTQQEDSAVYLCASSRAGATDTQYFGPGTRLTVL.

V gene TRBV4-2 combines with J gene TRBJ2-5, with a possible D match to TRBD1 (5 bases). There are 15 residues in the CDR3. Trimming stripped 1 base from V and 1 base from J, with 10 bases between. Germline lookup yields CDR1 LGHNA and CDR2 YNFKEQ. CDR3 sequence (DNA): TGTGCCAGCAGCCAAGGACCGGACACCCAAGAGACCCAGTACTTC. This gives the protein CASSQGPDTQETQYF.

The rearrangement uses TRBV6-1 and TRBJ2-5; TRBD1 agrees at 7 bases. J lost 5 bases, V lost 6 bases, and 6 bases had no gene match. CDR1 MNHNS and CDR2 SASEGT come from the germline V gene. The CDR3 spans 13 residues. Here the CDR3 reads CASRMRGLETQYF. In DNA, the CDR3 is TGTGCCAGCAGAATGAGGGGGCTCGAGACCCAGTACTTC.

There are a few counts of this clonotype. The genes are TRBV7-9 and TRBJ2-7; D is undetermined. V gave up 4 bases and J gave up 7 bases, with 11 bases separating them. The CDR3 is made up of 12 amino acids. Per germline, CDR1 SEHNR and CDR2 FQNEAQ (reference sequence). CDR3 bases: TGTGCCAGCAGCTCAGTGTGGTCTGAGCAGTACTTC. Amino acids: CASSSVWSEQYF.